Following are 17 T cell receptor beta chains from one sample sequenced in a study of cytomegalovirus exposure and HLA in healthy donors. PCR amplification relied on 60 Vbeta primers (plus 13 Jbeta primers). Data came from immunoSEQ multiplex PCR; TCRdb stores just in-frame clones and leaves some out. The data show some 150,000 clones, roughly four fifths seen once. Sequences were obtained from PBMCs. Every receptor here comes from a man aged 18 to 30 in good health and CMV-seropositive.

V and J are TRBV29-1 and TRBJ2-5; D is undetermined. Trimming took 3 bases from V and 5 from J, leaving 7 bases between them. CDR1 SQVTM and CDR2 ANQGSEA come from the germline V gene. The CDR3 length is 11 residues. The CDR3 nucleotides read TGCAGCGTTGAGAGGTTTGAGACCCAGTACTTC. It translates to CSVERFETQYF.

The J gene is TRBJ1-1, the V gene TRBV7-9; D possibly corresponds to TRBD1 (6 bases). CDR3 length: 12 amino acids. V lost 1 base to trimming and J lost 11 bases, with 11 bases between them. In germline, CDR1 is SEHNR, CDR2 FQNEAQ (reference sequence). CDR3 loop: CASSLVKGGAFF. Written as DNA, the CDR3 is TGTGCCAGCAGCTTAGTGAAAGGGGGTGCTTTCTTT.

The table lists this clone with a count of one. V and J are TRBV9 and TRBJ2-1; 10 bases are a match to TRBD1. Germline V gene sequence: CDR1 SGDLS, CDR2 YYNGEE. The ends lost 2 bases at V and 3 bases at J; junction bases unmatched: 5. This CDR3 region has 16 residues. The CDR3 loop is CASSVFRDRGYNEQFF. The CDR3 DNA reads TGTGCCAGCAGCGTCTTCCGGGACAGGGGCTACAATGAGCAGTTCTTC.

The chain links TRBV7-9 to TRBJ1-2; D call uncertain. Germline V gives CDR1 SEHNR, CDR2 FQNEAQ (reference sequence). The ends were cut back, 7 bases at V and 7 bases at J, with 10 bases in the middle. This CDR3 spans 11 amino acids. The CDR3: CASTREGGYTF. CDR3 nucleotide sequence: TGTGCCAGCACGAGGGAGGGTGGCTACACCTTC. Full variable domain (outside the CDR3, taken from reference TRBV7-9 and TRBJ1-2): DTGVSQNPRHKITKRGQNVTFRCDPISEHNRLYWYRQTLGQGPEFLTYFQNEAQLEKSRLLSDRFSAERPKGSFSTLEIQRTEQGDSAMYLCASTREGGYTFGSGTRLTVV.

The chain combines TRBV5-1 with TRBJ2-3; 10 bases line up with TRBD2. Trimming took 6 bases from V and 1 from J; bases not matched to a gene: 5. Germline V gives CDR1 SGHRS, CDR2 YFSETQ. CDR3 length equals 15 residues. In nucleotides, the CDR3 is TGCGCCAGCAACCCGCTAGCGGGAGGCACAGATACGCAGTATTTT. Translated, it gives CASNPLAGGTDTQYF.

This sequence joins TRBV2 and TRBJ2-2, with D unclear. The germline gives CDR1 SNHLY, CDR2 FYNNEI. This CDR3 has 14 residues. V was shortened by 7 bases and J by 0 bases, with 9 bases between the two germline ends. The CDR3 sequence is CASKTRANTGELFF. DNA of the CDR3: TGTGCCAGCAAAACACGGGCGAACACCGGGGAGCTGTTTTTT.

The chain has TRBV5-1 and TRBJ2-3; 7 bases agree with TRBD2. The CDR3 runs 16 residues. Germline lookup yields CDR1 SGHRS and CDR2 YFSETQ. V was pared by 2 bases and J by 5 bases, with 11 bases of the junction left unmatched. The CDR3, as DNA: TGCGCCAGCAGCTTTGCTAGCGGCTCACGTGAAGATACGCAGTATTTT. Its protein is CASSFASGSREDTQYF.

This chain joins TRBV7-2 and TRBJ1-1; no clear D gene. CDR1 is SGHTA and CDR2 is FQGNSA in the germline V gene. Trimming took off 5 bases at V and 1 base at J, with 14 bases between the two ends. The CDR3 is 15 residues long. CDR3 nucleotides: TGTGCCAGCAGCCAATACCGGGTTACGAACACTGAAGCTTTCTTT. It is translated as CASSQYRVTNTEAFF.

The rearrangement links TRBV2 to TRBJ1-5; D perhaps matches TRBD1 (6 bases). The germline gives CDR1 SNHLY, CDR2 FYNNEI. Trimming pared 6 bases from V and 4 bases from J, leaving 13 bases between. CDR3 length equals 14 residues. The CDR3 here is CASSPQGANQPQHF. CDR3 coding DNA: TGTGCCAGCAGCCCACAGGGTGCGAATCAGCCCCAGCATTTT.

The chain employs TRBV28 and TRBJ2-5; 8 bases agree with TRBD2. The CDR3 is 16 amino acids. Germline CDR1 reads MDHEN; CDR2 reads SYDVKM. Losses at the gene ends were 2 bases for V and 4 bases for J; bases not matched to a gene: 9. The CDR3 DNA reads TGTGCCAGCAGTTTAGGCCCCCCGGGACTAGGAGAGACCCAGTACTTC. Translation gives CASSLGPPGLGETQYF.

The V and J genes are TRBV27 and TRBJ1-6, with unresolved D. The CDR3 runs 16 residues. V lost 8 bases, J lost 2 bases, and 16 bases lay in between. Germline CDR1 and CDR2: MNHEY and SMNVEV (reference sequence). CDR3 in DNA: TGTGCCAGCTCACCCCAGGACGGGACCTATAATTCACCCCTCCACTTT. Amino acids: CASSPQDGTYNSPLHF.

As for this clone: Other DNA sequences in this specimen translate into the identical CDR3. V usage is TRBV7-3 and J usage is TRBJ2-7, with D possibly TRBD1 on 5 matching bases. The V gene's germline CDR1 is SGHTA and CDR2 FQGTGA. The CDR3 covers 13 residues. Deletions cut 2 bases from V and 0 bases from J, with 5 bases between. This chain's CDR3 is CASSLDSSYEQYF. The DNA of the CDR3 is TGTGCCAGCAGCTTAGACAGCTCCTACGAGCAGTACTTC.

The chain has TRBV27 and TRBJ1-2; 7 bases align to TRBD1. The CDR3 extends over 13 amino acids. Per the germline V gene, CDR1 is MNHEY and CDR2 is SMNVEV (reference sequence). J was trimmed by 1 base and V by 6 bases; bases with no gene match: 2. CDR3 sequence reads: CASSYRGNYGYTF. CDR3 nucleotide sequence: TGTGCCAGCAGCTACAGGGGTAACTATGGCTACACCTTC.

This clone was seen once. This sequence joins TRBV28 and TRBJ1-5; 7 positions agree with TRBD1. V dropped 3 bases and J dropped 3; count of bases not matched to a gene: 2. Germline V gene sequence: CDR1 MDHEN, CDR2 SYDVKM. CDR3 size: 14 residues. Here the CDR3 DNA reads TGTGCCAGCAGTTTGACAGGGCCCAATCAGCCCCAGCATTTT. It translates to CASSLTGPNQPQHF.

The V and J genes are TRBV19 and TRBJ2-2; D unresolved. Germline V CDR1 and CDR2: LNHDA, SQIVND (reference sequence). The CDR3 covers 13 residues. The V gene lost 4 bases and the J gene lost 6 bases, with 9 bases spanning the gap. CDR3 nucleotides: TGTGCCAGTAGTACCAGTTTGGCCGGGGAGCTGTTTTTT. Its translation: CASSTSLAGELFF.

The chain recombines TRBV6-1 with TRBJ2-6, with D uncertain. Germline lookup yields CDR1 MNHNS and CDR2 SASEGT. V was pared by 3 bases and J by 0 bases, with 12 bases between. This CDR3 has 17 residues. CDR3 nucleotides: TGTGCCAGCAGTGACGAACTGAGTAGCTCTGGGGCCAACGTCCTGACTTTC. This translates into CASSDELSSSGANVLTF.

V usage is TRBV29-1 and J usage is TRBJ2-5, with a weak D call TRBD1 (5 bases). Germline CDR1 reads SQVTM; CDR2 reads ANQGSEA. CDR3 length equals 16 residues. V shed 0 bases and J shed 0 bases, with 14 bases lying between them. The DNA of the CDR3 is TGCAGCGTTGAAGATGGTATAGGGGCCAACCAAGAGACCCAGTACTTC. This translates into CSVEDGIGANQETQYF.